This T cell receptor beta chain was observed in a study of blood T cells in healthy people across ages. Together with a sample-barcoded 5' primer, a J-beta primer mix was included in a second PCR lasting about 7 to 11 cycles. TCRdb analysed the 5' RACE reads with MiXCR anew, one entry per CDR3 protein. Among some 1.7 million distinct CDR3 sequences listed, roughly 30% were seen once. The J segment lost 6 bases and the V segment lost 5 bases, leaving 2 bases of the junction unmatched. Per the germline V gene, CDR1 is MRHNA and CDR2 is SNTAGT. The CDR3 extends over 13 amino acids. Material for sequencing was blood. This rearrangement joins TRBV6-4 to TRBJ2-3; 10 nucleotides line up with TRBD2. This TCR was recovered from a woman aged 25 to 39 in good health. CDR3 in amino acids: CASSQREGDTQYF. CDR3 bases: TGTGCCAGCAGTCAGCGGGAGGGGGATACGCAGTATTTT.